Below are 20 T cell receptor beta chains sequenced from a single sample in a study of blood T cell repertoires in COVID-19. The data were produced by immunoSEQ multiplex PCR, yet TCRdb's version contains in-frame clones alone and is incomplete. The profile shows some 180,000 clones, 75% to 90% of them singletons. What was sequenced was peripheral blood. Every receptor here comes from a woman aged 60-75 years with acute or convalescent COVID-19.

This clone was counted a single time. The chain links TRBV10-3 to TRBJ1-2; 9 bases align to TRBD1. The CDR3 has 14 amino acids. The germline gives CDR1 ENHRY, CDR2 SYGVKD. The J segment lost 6 bases and the V segment lost 5 bases, leaving 7 bases of the junction unmatched. The CDR3 region has the DNA TGTGCCATCAGTTACGTACAGGGGGCCGATGGCTACACCTTC. Protein sequence: CAISYVQGADGYTF.

This clone has a single count. The chain joins TRBV7-6 to TRBJ1-1; the D is unclear. V was cut by 5 bases and J by 4 bases, with 17 bases left in between. CDR1 is SGHVS and CDR2 is FNYEAQ in the germline V gene. The CDR3 consists of 15 residues. As DNA, the CDR3 is TGTGCCAGCAGCGCAAATCACGGTACGGGCACTGAAGCTTTCTTT. Protein sequence: CASSANHGTGTEAFF.

This chain connects TRBV7-9 to TRBJ1-2; 7 bases map to TRBD1. The J segment lost 2 bases and the V segment lost 5 bases, leaving 2 bases of the junction unmatched. CDR1 and CDR2 from the germline V gene are SEHNR and FQNEAQ (reference sequence). This CDR3 comprises 13 residues. CDR3 bases: TGTGCCAGCAGCACGGGACAGAACTATGGCTACACCTTC. Amino acid sequence: CASSTGQNYGYTF.

The chain uses TRBV19 and TRBJ1-3; 7 nucleotides line up with TRBD1. The trim removed 3 bases at V and 3 bases at J, leaving 8 bases unmatched. The CDR3 contains 16 residues. Germline CDR1 is LNHDA and CDR2 is SQIVND (reference sequence). The CDR3 DNA reads TGTGCCAGTAGTATGCTGACAGGGAGGAGTGGAAACACCATATATTTT. Encoded protein: CASSMLTGRSGNTIYF.

The genes are TRBV5-6 and TRBJ2-2; D unclear. The ends were cut back, 1 base at V and 5 bases at J, with 6 bases in the middle. The CDR3 sequence is 13 residues long. CDR1 is SGHDT and CDR2 is YYEEEE in the germline V gene. The CDR3 reads CASSLTITGELFF. The CDR3 region has the DNA TGTGCCAGCAGCTTGACAATAACCGGGGAGCTGTTTTTT.

In this sample, this clone turned up once. The rearrangement links TRBV9 to TRBJ1-6, with D perhaps TRBD1 (6 bases). The germline V and J ends were trimmed by 4 bases and 4 bases, with 12 bases remaining between them. Germline CDR1 and CDR2: SGDLS and YYNGEE. The CDR3 sequence is 15 residues long. The CDR3 sequence: CASSPSTGYNSPLHF. CDR3 nucleotide sequence: TGTGCCAGCAGCCCGTCAACAGGGTATAATTCACCCCTCCACTTT.

This chain links TRBV7-2 with TRBJ1-5; 7 nucleotides line up with TRBD1. V shed 5 bases, J shed 2 bases, and the junction held 12 bases outside the gene matches. The length of the CDR3 is 17 residues. Germline lookup yields CDR1 SGHTA and CDR2 FQGNSA. The CDR3 loop is CASSNSRGTAGNQPQHF. The CDR3 nucleotides read TGTGCCAGCAGCAATTCCAGGGGGACCGCGGGCAATCAGCCCCAGCATTTT.

CDR3 sequence reads: CASTLREGSNEQFF. Here the CDR3 DNA reads TGTGCCAGCACCCTCCGGGAGGGGAGCAATGAGCAGTTCTTC. V and J are TRBV7-9 and TRBJ2-1; 8 bases are shared with TRBD2. The V and J ends lost 7 bases and 6 bases, in that order; junction bases with no gene match: 8. CDR3 length: 14 residues. Germline V CDR1 and CDR2: SEHNR, FQNEAQ (reference sequence).

The chain couples TRBV2 to TRBJ2-1, with D maybe TRBD2 (5 bases). The CDR3 has 15 residues. Germline assignment: CDR1 SNHLY and CDR2 FYNNEI. V dropped 1 base and J dropped 4 bases, with 11 bases sitting between them. CDR3 sequence (DNA): TGTGCCAGCAGTGAAGTCGTGGGAGCTTACAATGAGCAGTTCTTC. Its translation: CASSEVVGAYNEQFF.

CDR3 bases: TGTGCCAGCAGCTTAGGGCGGAGGGCAGGGGGCTTTTACGAGCAGTACGTC. Residues: CASSLGRRAGGFYEQYV. This chain connects TRBV11-2 to TRBJ2-7, with 8 positions matching TRBD1. With V trimmed by 1 base and J by 4 bases, 12 bases remained unmatched. The CDR3 is made up of 17 amino acids. Germline values: CDR1 SGHAT, CDR2 FQNNGV.

The chain links TRBV4-2 to TRBJ2-7, with D tentatively TRBD2 (6 bases). Deletions cut 4 bases from V and 2 bases from J, with 12 bases between. Per the germline V gene, CDR1 is LGHNA and CDR2 is YNFKEQ. The CDR3 length is 14 residues. CDR3 sequence reads: CASSPGTPPYEQYF. CDR3 DNA sequence: TGTGCCAGCAGCCCCGGGACTCCGCCCTACGAGCAGTACTTC.

This clone was seen a handful of times. The chain joins TRBV7-2 to TRBJ2-7; 10 bases fit TRBD2. CDR3 length: 16 amino acids. Germline values: CDR1 SGHTA, CDR2 FQGNSA. Trimming at V came to 1 base and at J to 5 bases, leaving 8 bases not matched to a gene. CDR3 nucleotides: TGTGCCAGCAGCTTAGGTAGCGGGAGGATTAACCACGAGCAGTACTTC. Translated, it gives CASSLGSGRINHEQYF.

The sample holds one count of this clone. V and J are TRBV5-1 and TRBJ2-3; 9 nucleotides line up with TRBD2. Trimming at V came to 6 bases and at J to 6 bases, leaving 8 bases not matched to a gene. CDR1 SGHRS and CDR2 YFSETQ come from the germline V gene. This CDR3 is built from 14 residues. CDR3: CASKIAGARDTQYF. CDR3 nucleotide sequence: TGCGCCAGCAAGATAGCGGGAGCCCGGGATACGCAGTATTTT.

In the case of this clone: Other DNA sequences from this sample encode an identical CDR3 as well. This sequence joins TRBV6-5 and TRBJ1-5, with D perhaps TRBD1 (5 bases). CDR3 length equals 14 residues. V shed 6 bases and J shed 2 bases, with 11 bases lying between them. Looked up from germline, CDR1 is MNHEY and CDR2 is SVGAGI. The CDR3 spells CASSLGGGNQPQHF. CDR3 bases: TGTGCCAGCAGCCTTGGGGGGGGCAATCAGCCCCAGCATTTT.

The chain employs TRBV7-6 and TRBJ1-1, with a tentative D call TRBD1 (5 bases). CDR3 length equals 13 residues. Germline V lookup: CDR1 SGHVS, CDR2 FNYEAQ. V was pared by 2 bases and J by 11 bases, with 15 bases between. The DNA for the CDR3 is TGTGCCAGCAGCTTAAGGGTTGACAGCGGGGCTTTCTTT. Translating it yields CASSLRVDSGAFF.

In its sample, this clone was seen a few times. This chain connects TRBV7-2 to TRBJ2-7, with 8 bases identical to TRBD1. The CDR3 has 14 residues. Trimming removed 6 bases from V and 0 bases from J; junction bases left unmatched: 4. Germline CDR1 SGHTA, CDR2 FQGNSA. The CDR3 DNA sequence: TGTGCCAGCAGACGGGACAGGAGCTCCTACGAGCAGTACTTC. The encoded protein is CASRRDRSSYEQYF.

V gene TRBV30 combines with J gene TRBJ1-2, with 7 bases fitting TRBD1. J was trimmed by 7 bases and V by 4 bases; bases with no gene match: 9. The CDR3 spans 13 residues. Germline values: CDR1 GTSNPN, CDR2 SVGIG (reference sequence). CDR3 in amino acids: CAWTPTGLAGYTF. CDR3 sequence (DNA): TGTGCCTGGACCCCGACAGGGTTGGCTGGCTACACCTTC.

This clone was picked up one time. The chain has TRBV6-5 and TRBJ1-2; 9 positions agree with TRBD1. Looked up from germline, CDR1 is MNHEY and CDR2 is SVGAGI. This CDR3 region has 15 residues. The ends lost 6 bases at V and 4 bases at J; junction bases unmatched: 9. The CDR3 DNA follows: TGTGCCAGCAGGCAAACAGGGGGCGCCCGCTATGGCTACACCTTC. It is translated as CASRQTGGARYGYTF.

The chain recombines TRBV6-5 with TRBJ2-6, with D hard to call. Germline values: CDR1 MNHEY, CDR2 SVGAGI. This CDR3 comprises 15 residues. V was clipped by 8 bases and J by 2 bases, with 13 bases between them. CDR3 protein: CASRFGGPGANVLTF. In nucleotides, the CDR3 is TGTGCCAGCCGGTTTGGCGGCCCTGGGGCCAACGTCCTGACTTTC.

The chain joins TRBV5-1 to TRBJ2-2, with 9 bases matching TRBD1. The CDR3 consists of 15 residues. The germline V gene encodes CDR1 SGHRS and CDR2 YFSETQ. V was pared by 4 bases and J by 7 bases, with 8 bases of the junction left unmatched. The CDR3 loop is CASSPGQGGSGELFF. CDR3 sequence (DNA): TGCGCCAGCAGCCCGGGACAGGGAGGGAGCGGGGAGCTGTTTTTT.